These 30 T cell receptor beta chains were all obtained from the same sample, sequenced in a study of beta chain features in type 1 diabetes. General study findings and limits: Shortening that was moderate but significant affected the TCRB CDR3s of Type 1 diabetes patients in all four CD4+ subsets.

Their cognate antigens are unknown. Isolated RNA was reverse transcribed in full, so expressed TCRB transcripts were sequenced. Libraries were prepared by immunoSEQ multiplex PCR; TCRdb keeps only in-frame clonotypes and omits some of them. The repertoire includes 250,000 to 300,000 clones, 13% to 15% of them detected once, and about 0.015% sits in the top ten. The sequenced sample was naive CD4+ T cells from blood. These receptors all stem from a man younger than 40 with type 1 diabetes.

The gene calls are TRBV18 and TRBJ2-5; possibly TRBD1 for D (6 bases). This CDR3 region has 14 residues. Germline-derived CDR1 and CDR2 are KGHSH and LQKENI. V lost 4 bases to trimming and J lost 3 bases, with 12 bases between them. The CDR3 reads CASSQLGGKETQYF. CDR3 bases: TGTGCCAGCTCACAATTAGGGGGAAAAGAGACCCAGTACTTC.

This clone turned up a few times. The gene calls are TRBV19 and TRBJ2-5, with a possible D match to TRBD2 (6 bases). The V end was cut by 5 bases, the J end by 5 bases, with 21 bases between. Germline V CDR1 and CDR2: LNHDA, SQIVND (reference sequence). The CDR3 is 16 residues long. CDR3: CASSDTGTFTMETQYF. The CDR3, as DNA: TGTGCCAGTAGTGACACCGGGACTTTTACAATGGAGACCCAGTACTTC.

The chain employs TRBV28 and TRBJ2-7, with D perhaps matching TRBD2 (6 bases). V was cut by 7 bases and J by 3 bases, with 16 bases left in between. The CDR3 extends over 14 amino acids. Germline loops: CDR1 MDHEN, CDR2 SYDVKM. DNA for the CDR3: TGTGCCAGCACTCCACCCGCGGGGAGCTACGAGCAGTACTTC. Translation: CASTPPAGSYEQYF. Variable domain in full (rest from reference TRBV28 and TRBJ2-7): DVKVTQSSRYLVKRTGEKVFLECVQDMDHENMFWYRQDPGLGLRLIYFSYDVKMKEKGDIPEGYSVSREKKERFSLILESASTNQTSMYLCASTPPAGSYEQYFGPGTRLTVT.

This clone has only a few counts. This sequence joins TRBV6-5 and TRBJ1-5, with D perhaps TRBD1 (6 bases). This CDR3 contains 15 residues. The germline gives CDR1 MNHEY, CDR2 SVGAGI. V was trimmed by 8 bases and J by 7 bases, leaving 21 bases between them. The CDR3 coding sequence is TGTGCCAGCGGTTTACAGGGTTCGGCTCGACAGCCCCAGCATTTT. It yields the protein CASGLQGSARQPQHF.

This clone appeared a few times. The chain links TRBV28 to TRBJ2-5; D may be TRBD2 (5 bases). The CDR3 has 14 residues. Trimming left V 4 bases short and J 5 bases short, with 14 bases between. The germline CDR1 and CDR2 sequences are MDHEN and SYDVKM. The CDR3 DNA sequence: TGTGCCAGCAGTTGGCGGGCGTCGTTGGAGACCCAGTACTTC. This encodes CASSWRASLETQYF.

A few counts support this clone. The CDR3 sequence: CASSSAGGSSYNEQFF. The CDR3 region has the DNA TGTGCCAGTAGTTCCGCGGGTGGGAGCTCCTACAATGAGCAGTTCTTC. The chain joins TRBV19 to TRBJ2-1, with TRBD2 as a possible D gene (5 bases). This CDR3 region has 16 residues. Trimming shortened V by 5 bases and J by 0 bases, and 14 bases separated the two germline ends. Germline CDR1 LNHDA, CDR2 SQIVND (reference sequence).

Only a few counts were recorded for this clone. J is TRBJ2-7 and V is TRBV6-1; 8 nucleotides line up with TRBD1. The germline V gene has CDR1 MNHNS and CDR2 SASEGT. There are 14 residues in the CDR3. The ends lost 8 bases at V and 2 bases at J; junction bases unmatched: 8. The CDR3 loop reads CASAFGTGAYEQYF. The CDR3 nucleotides are TGTGCCAGCGCCTTCGGGACAGGAGCCTACGAGCAGTACTTC.

This sequence joins TRBV14 and TRBJ1-2, with no clear D. The length of the CDR3 is 13 residues. The ends were cut back, 1 base at V and 2 bases at J, with 5 bases in the middle. Germline V gene sequence: CDR1 SGHDN, CDR2 FVKESK. The CDR3 protein is CASSQAVNYGYTF. The CDR3 DNA reads TGTGCCAGCAGCCAAGCGGTGAACTATGGCTACACCTTC.

J is TRBJ1-1 and V is TRBV28, with no clear D. The length of the CDR3 is 13 residues. Trimming pared 3 bases from V and 1 base from J, leaving 6 bases between. The germline V gene encodes CDR1 MDHEN and CDR2 SYDVKM. This chain's CDR3 is CASSFPGNTEAFF. Here the CDR3 DNA reads TGTGCCAGCAGTTTCCCAGGGAACACTGAAGCTTTCTTT.

The chain has TRBV4-2 and TRBJ2-1, with 8 bases identical to TRBD2. This CDR3 is built from 19 residues. The germline V gene encodes CDR1 LGHNA and CDR2 YNFKEQ. V lost 0 bases and J lost 2; bases outside the gene matches: 12. As DNA, the CDR3 is TGTGCCAGCAGCCAAGAAAGAGGGGTCTCTAGCGGGCCCTACAATGAGCAGTTCTTC. Its protein product is CASSQERGVSSGPYNEQFF.

The chain employs TRBV7-9 and TRBJ1-1; TRBD1 agrees at 7 bases. CDR3 length equals 14 residues. CDR1 is SEHNR, CDR2 FQNEAQ, per germline (reference sequence). With 3 bases clipped from V and 6 bases from J, the junction kept 7 bases outside the gene matches. The DNA of the CDR3 is TGTGCCAGCAGCTTTAACAGGGGATCATCTGAAGCTTTCTTT. Its protein is CASSFNRGSSEAFF.

In DNA form, the CDR3 reads TGCGCCAGCAGCTTAACAGGGGGCCCGGAGACCCAGTACTTC. It is translated as CASSLTGGPETQYF. The V and J genes are TRBV5-1 and TRBJ2-5; TRBD1 matches at 9 bases. V dropped 2 bases and J dropped 5; count of bases not matched to a gene: 4. This CDR3 is built from 14 residues. The germline V gene has CDR1 SGHRS and CDR2 YFSETQ. Full variable domain (outside the CDR3, taken from reference TRBV5-1 and TRBJ2-5): KAGVTQTPRYLIKTRGQQVTLSCSPISGHRSVSWYQQTPGQGLQFLFEYFSETQRNKGNFPGRFSGRQFSNSRSEMNVSTLELGDSALYLCASSLTGGPETQYFGPGTRLLVL.

Only a few counts were recorded for this clone. The chain carries TRBV2 and TRBJ2-3; D gene uncertain. Trimming removed 6 bases from V and 0 bases from J, with 10 bases in between. The V gene's germline CDR1 is SNHLY and CDR2 FYNNEI. The CDR3 totals 14 residues. The CDR3 here is CASSLTTSTDTQYF. CDR3 DNA: TGTGCCAGCAGCTTAACGACAAGCACAGATACGCAGTATTTT.

The V and J genes are TRBV27 and TRBJ1-2; D uncertain. Trimming took off 4 bases at V and 0 bases at J, with 6 bases between the two ends. Germline lookup yields CDR1 MNHEY and CDR2 SMNVEV (reference sequence). CDR3 length equals 13 residues. Written as DNA, the CDR3 is TGTGCCAGCAGTTCGAGGACTAACTATGGCTACACCTTC. Its protein is CASSSRTNYGYTF.

The chain is built from TRBV11-2 and TRBJ1-2; TRBD1 matches at 7 bases. From germline, CDR1 is SGHAT and CDR2 FQNNGV. The CDR3 sequence is 14 residues long. With V trimmed by 2 bases and J by 2 bases, 2 bases remained unmatched. The CDR3 nucleotides are TGTGCCAGCAGCTTATCGGGACAGAACTATGGCTACACCTTC. This codes for CASSLSGQNYGYTF.

This chain links TRBV7-3 with TRBJ2-1; 9 nucleotides align to TRBD2. Germline V gene lookup returns CDR1 SGHTA and CDR2 FQGTGA. Trimming cost V 1 base and J 6 bases; bases outside gene matches: 7. This CDR3 is built from 16 residues. The CDR3 here is CASSLIGTSLINEQFF. The CDR3 DNA is TGTGCCAGCAGCTTAATTGGGACTAGCCTAATCAATGAGCAGTTCTTC. Filled out from reference TRBV7-3 and TRBJ2-1, the complete variable domain reads GAGVSQTPSNKVTEKGKYVELRCDPISGHTALYWYRQSLGQGPEFLIYFQGTGAADDSGLPNDRFFAVRPEGSVSTLKIQRTERGDSAVYLCASSLIGTSLINEQFFGPGTRLTVL.

This chain uses TRBV28 with TRBJ2-1; weak D call: TRBD1 (5 bases). V was shortened by 10 bases and J by 0 bases, with 13 bases between the two germline ends. The CDR3 runs 14 residues. Germline V gene data show CDR1 as MDHEN and CDR2 as SYDVKM. CDR3 amino acids: CATNRGYSYNEQFF. DNA of the CDR3: TGTGCCACAAATAGGGGATACTCCTACAATGAGCAGTTCTTC.

The rearrangement links TRBV7-9 to TRBJ2-2, with TRBD2 matching 7 bases. After removal of 8 bases from V and 0 bases from J, the junction contained 0 bases not matched to a gene. The CDR3 sequence is 13 residues long. CDR1 SEHNR and CDR2 FQNEAQ come from the germline V gene (reference sequence). This CDR3 reads CASGTTNTGELFF. In DNA form, the CDR3 reads TGTGCCAGCGGGACTACGAACACCGGGGAGCTGTTTTTT.

This clone was seen a handful of times. The chain combines TRBV7-2 with TRBJ2-7; TRBD1 agrees at 11 bases. After removal of 5 bases from V and 3 bases from J, the junction contained 9 bases not matched to a gene. The CDR3 length is 16 residues. Germline lookup yields CDR1 SGHTA and CDR2 FQGNSA. The CDR3 here is CASSIRTGGVNYEQYF. The CDR3 DNA sequence: TGTGCCAGCAGCATTAGGACAGGGGGCGTCAACTACGAGCAGTACTTC.

The genes are TRBV9 and TRBJ2-5; D not certain. V dropped 1 base and J dropped 4 bases, with 8 bases sitting between them. Germline CDR1 SGDLS, CDR2 YYNGEE. The CDR3 is made up of 13 amino acids. The CDR3 here is CASSVRPGETQYF. CDR3 nucleotide sequence: TGTGCCAGCAGCGTACGACCGGGAGAGACCCAGTACTTC.

Only a few counts were recorded for this clone. The chain recombines TRBV5-1 with TRBJ2-1, with D possibly being TRBD2 (5 bases). The length of the CDR3 is 14 residues. Trimming removed 4 bases at V and 4 bases at J, with 12 bases between. CDR1 is SGHRS, CDR2 YFSETQ, per germline. The CDR3 loop reads CASSLGSRYNEQFF. As DNA, the CDR3 is TGCGCCAGCAGCCTGGGGAGCCGTTACAATGAGCAGTTCTTC.

The sample holds a few counts of this clone. The chain recombines TRBV7-2 with TRBJ2-7; D might be TRBD2 (6 bases). V was trimmed by 4 bases and J by 3 bases, leaving 13 bases between them. The CDR3 consists of 14 residues. Germline CDR1 reads SGHTA; CDR2 reads FQGNSA. CDR3 sequence: CASSSGRGNYEQYF. The CDR3 DNA is TGTGCCAGCAGCTCAGGGCGGGGCAACTACGAGCAGTACTTC.

This clone has only a few counts. V and J are TRBV5-1 and TRBJ2-3; D may be TRBD2 (5 bases). V shed 7 bases and J shed 4 bases, with 16 bases lying between them. CDR3 length: 14 residues. Germline values: CDR1 SGHRS, CDR2 YFSETQ. The CDR3 nucleotides are TGCGCCAGCCATGGGGAGCAGGTCTCAGATACGCAGTATTTT. This gives the protein CASHGEQVSDTQYF.

This clone was counted between two and nine times. V is TRBV4-1 and J is TRBJ2-1; TRBD1 agrees at 11 bases. V lost 3 bases to trimming and J lost 7 bases; unmatched junction nucleotides: 5. The CDR3 spans 15 residues. The germline V gene has CDR1 MGHRA and CDR2 YSYEKL. CDR3 in amino acids: CASSQRDRGSNEQFF. As DNA, the CDR3 is TGCGCCAGCAGCCAGCGGGACAGGGGGTCGAATGAGCAGTTCTTC.

This clone appeared a few times. The gene calls are TRBV18 and TRBJ1-5, with 7 nucleotides matching TRBD1. The CDR3 extends over 14 amino acids. CDR1 is KGHSH, CDR2 LQKENI, per germline. V was clipped by 4 bases and J by 4 bases; unmatched bases: 4. In DNA form, the CDR3 reads TGTGCCAGCTCACAGGGGACAGTAAATCAGCCCCAGCATTTT. Residues: CASSQGTVNQPQHF. Drawing the rest from reference TRBV18 and TRBJ1-5, the complete variable domain is NAGVMQNPRHLVRRRGQEARLRCSPMKGHSHVYWYRQLPEEGLKFMVYLQKENIIDESGMPKERFSAEFPKEGPSILRIQQVVRGDSAAYFCASSQGTVNQPQHFGDGTRLSIL.

V is TRBV5-1 and J is TRBJ2-7, with 7 nucleotides matching TRBD2. J was trimmed by 4 bases and V by 5 bases; bases with no gene match: 9. There are 14 residues in the CDR3. Germline V CDR1 and CDR2: SGHRS, YFSETQ. CDR3 in amino acids: CASSGGGSRYEQYF. CDR3 DNA sequence: TGCGCCAGCAGTGGAGGCGGGAGCAGATACGAGCAGTACTTC.

The chain is built from TRBV7-2 and TRBJ1-5; possibly TRBD1 for D (5 bases). CDR3 length: 14 residues. Trimming pared 3 bases from V and 8 bases from J, leaving 14 bases between. Per germline, CDR1 SGHTA and CDR2 FQGNSA. Here the CDR3 DNA reads TGTGCCAGCAGCTTCCAGGGAAGTAATGAGCCCCAGCATTTT. Protein sequence: CASSFQGSNEPQHF.

This clone was counted only a few times. The V and J genes are TRBV6-6 and TRBJ2-7; D remains ambiguous. CDR1 and CDR2 from the germline V gene are MNHNY and SVGAGI (reference sequence). The CDR3 is 12 amino acids. V gave up 6 bases and J gave up 3 bases, with 9 bases separating them. The CDR3 protein is CASRSPNYEQYF. CDR3 DNA sequence: TGTGCCAGCAGAAGCCCCAACTACGAGCAGTACTTC.

This clone occurred a few times. The chain carries TRBV23-1 and TRBJ1-1; D unresolved. TRBV23-1 is identified as an open reading frame with a role that is uncertain. The length of the CDR3 is 14 residues. V was pared by 8 bases and J by 5 bases, with 18 bases between. The CDR3 sequence: CASAVNAGGTEAFF. The CDR3 coding sequence is TGCGCCAGCGCCGTTAACGCAGGTGGAACTGAAGCTTTCTTT.

This clone was seen a handful of times. The V and J genes are TRBV11-1 and TRBJ2-4; tentatively, D is TRBD2 (5 bases). This CDR3 is built from 14 residues. Germline V gene sequence: CDR1 SGHAT, CDR2 FQDESV (reference sequence). Trimming left V 3 bases short and J 3 bases short, with 9 bases between. CDR3 DNA sequence: TGTGCCAGCAGCTTGAGGGCCGTCAAAAACATTCAGTACTTC. Protein product: CASSLRAVKNIQYF.